The source of this T cell receptor beta chain is a study of blood T cell repertoires in COVID-19. Study overall: PBMCs, B-cell-depleted T cells, or T cells were the source of the cDNA or gDNA that made up the material.

The data were produced by immunoSEQ multiplex PCR, yet TCRdb's version contains in-frame clones alone and is incomplete. Among some 250,000 clones listed, roughly 79% were seen once. CDR3 length: 12 amino acids. V was clipped by 5 bases and J by 1 base, with 5 bases between them. What was sequenced was PBMCs or T cells enriched from blood (not recorded which). The receptor's source is a man aged 40-55 years who had recovered from COVID-19. V gene TRBV12-3 or TRBV12-4 combines with J gene TRBJ1-2; no firm D call. CDR3 DNA: TGTGCCAGCAGTGAGGATAACTATGGCTACACCTTC. Its translation is CASSEDNYGYTF.